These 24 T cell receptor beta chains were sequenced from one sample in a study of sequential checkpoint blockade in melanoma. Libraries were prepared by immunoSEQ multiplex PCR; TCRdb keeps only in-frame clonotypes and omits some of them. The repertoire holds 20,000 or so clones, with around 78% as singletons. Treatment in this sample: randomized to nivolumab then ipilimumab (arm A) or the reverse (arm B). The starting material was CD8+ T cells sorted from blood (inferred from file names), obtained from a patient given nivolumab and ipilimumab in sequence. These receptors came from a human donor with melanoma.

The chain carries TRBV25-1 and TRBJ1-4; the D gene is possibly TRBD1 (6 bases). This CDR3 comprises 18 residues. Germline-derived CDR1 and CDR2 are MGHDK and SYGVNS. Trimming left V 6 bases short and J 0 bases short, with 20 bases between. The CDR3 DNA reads TGTGCCAGCAGATTGCGTTTTGGGGACACAACAACTAATGAAAAACTGTTTTTT. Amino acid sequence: CASRLRFGDTTTNEKLFF. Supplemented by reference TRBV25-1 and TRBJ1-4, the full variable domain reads EADIYQTPRYLVIGTGKKITLECSQTMGHDKMYWYQQDPGMELHLIHYSYGVNSTEKGDLSSESTVSRIRTEHFPLTLESARPSHTSQYLCASRLRFGDTTTNEKLFFGSGTQLSVL.

The CDR3 DNA follows: TGTGCCAGCAGCCTGCGACAGGGGGCCACGAACACTGAAGCTTTCTTT. Its protein is CASSLRQGATNTEAFF. The chain combines TRBV7-9 with TRBJ1-1; the match to TRBD1 covers 10 bases. CDR1 and CDR2 from the germline V gene are SEHNR and FQNEAQ (reference sequence). The CDR3 runs to 16 residues. V lost 5 bases and J lost 1; bases outside the gene matches: 7.

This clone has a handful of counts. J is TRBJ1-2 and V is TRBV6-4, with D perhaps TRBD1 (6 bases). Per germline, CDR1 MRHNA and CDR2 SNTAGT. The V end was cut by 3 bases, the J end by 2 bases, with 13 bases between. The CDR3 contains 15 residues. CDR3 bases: TGTGCCAGCAGTGAGTTCGCGGGGGCGAACTATGGCTACACCTTC. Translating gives CASSEFAGANYGYTF.

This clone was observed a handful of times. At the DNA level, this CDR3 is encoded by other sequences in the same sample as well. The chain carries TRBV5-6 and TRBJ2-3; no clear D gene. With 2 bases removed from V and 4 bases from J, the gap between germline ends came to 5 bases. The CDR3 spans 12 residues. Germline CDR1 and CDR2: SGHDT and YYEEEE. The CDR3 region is CASSFGPDTQYF. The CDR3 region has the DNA TGTGCCAGCAGCTTTGGGCCAGATACGCAGTATTTT.

The CDR3 here is CASSFRVGAYEQYF. The CDR3 region has the DNA TGTGCCAGCAGTTTCAGGGTCGGCGCCTACGAGCAGTACTTC. The rearrangement joins TRBV5-6 to TRBJ2-5; a weak D match, TRBD1 (5 bases). The DNA end is a closer match to TRBJ2-7, so the J assignment may be wrong. Germline loops: CDR1 SGHDT, CDR2 YYEEEE. This CDR3 region has 14 residues.

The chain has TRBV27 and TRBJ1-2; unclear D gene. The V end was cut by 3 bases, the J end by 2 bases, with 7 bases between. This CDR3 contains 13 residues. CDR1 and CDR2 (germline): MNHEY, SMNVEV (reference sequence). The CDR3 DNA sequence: TGTGCCAGCAGTTTTGCGCTGAACTATGGCTACACCTTC. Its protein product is CASSFALNYGYTF.

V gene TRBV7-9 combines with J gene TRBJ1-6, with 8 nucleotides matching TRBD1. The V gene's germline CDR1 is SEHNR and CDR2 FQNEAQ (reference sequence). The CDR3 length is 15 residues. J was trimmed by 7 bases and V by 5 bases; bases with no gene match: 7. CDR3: CASSKTGGRNSPLHF. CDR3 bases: TGTGCCAGCAGCAAAACAGGGGGAAGGAATTCACCCCTCCACTTT.

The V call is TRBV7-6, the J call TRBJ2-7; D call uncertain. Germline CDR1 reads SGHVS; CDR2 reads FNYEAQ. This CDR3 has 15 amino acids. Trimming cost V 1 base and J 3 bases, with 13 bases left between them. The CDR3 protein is CASSLGVSRGYEQYF. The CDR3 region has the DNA TGTGCCAGCAGCTTAGGGGTTTCGCGCGGCTACGAGCAGTACTTC. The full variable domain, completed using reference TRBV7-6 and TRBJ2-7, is GAGVSQSPRYKVTKRGQDVALRCDPISGHVSLYWYRQALGQGPEFLTYFNYEAQQDKSGLPNDRFSAERPEGSISTLTIQRTEQRDSAMYRCASSLGVSRGYEQYFGPGTRLTVT.

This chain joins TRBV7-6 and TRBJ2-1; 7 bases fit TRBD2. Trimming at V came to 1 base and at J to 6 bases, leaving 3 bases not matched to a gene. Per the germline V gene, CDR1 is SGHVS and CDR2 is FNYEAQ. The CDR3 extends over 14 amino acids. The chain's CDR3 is CASSLGGGGNEQFF. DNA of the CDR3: TGTGCCAGCAGCTTAGGTGGGGGGGGCAATGAGCAGTTCTTC. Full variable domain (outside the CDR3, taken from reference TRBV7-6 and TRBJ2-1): GAGVSQSPRYKVTKRGQDVALRCDPISGHVSLYWYRQALGQGPEFLTYFNYEAQQDKSGLPNDRFSAERPEGSISTLTIQRTEQRDSAMYRCASSLGGGGNEQFFGPGTRLTVL.

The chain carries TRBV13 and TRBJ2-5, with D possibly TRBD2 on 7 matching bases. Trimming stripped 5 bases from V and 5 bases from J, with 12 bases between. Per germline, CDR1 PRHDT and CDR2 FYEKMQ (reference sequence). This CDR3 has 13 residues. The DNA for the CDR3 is TGTGCCAGCAGCCGGGGGGCGGGGGAGACCCAGTACTTC. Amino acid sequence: CASSRGAGETQYF.

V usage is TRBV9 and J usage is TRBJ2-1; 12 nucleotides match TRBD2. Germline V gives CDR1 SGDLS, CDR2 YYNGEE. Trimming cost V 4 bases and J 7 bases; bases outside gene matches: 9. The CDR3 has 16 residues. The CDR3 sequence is CASSSRTSGVRNEQFF. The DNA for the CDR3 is TGTGCCAGCAGCTCCCGGACTAGCGGGGTAAGAAATGAGCAGTTCTTC.

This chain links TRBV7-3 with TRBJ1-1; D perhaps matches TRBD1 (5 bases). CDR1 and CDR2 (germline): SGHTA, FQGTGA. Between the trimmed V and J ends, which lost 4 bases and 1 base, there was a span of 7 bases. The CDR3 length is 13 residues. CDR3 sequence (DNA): TGTGCCAGCAGCTCCGGGGGGAACACTGAAGCTTTCTTT. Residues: CASSSGGNTEAFF. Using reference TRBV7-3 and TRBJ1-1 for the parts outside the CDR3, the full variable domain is GAGVSQTPSNKVTEKGKYVELRCDPISGHTALYWYRQSLGQGPEFLIYFQGTGAADDSGLPNDRFFAVRPEGSVSTLKIQRTERGDSAVYLCASSSGGNTEAFFGQGTRLTVV.

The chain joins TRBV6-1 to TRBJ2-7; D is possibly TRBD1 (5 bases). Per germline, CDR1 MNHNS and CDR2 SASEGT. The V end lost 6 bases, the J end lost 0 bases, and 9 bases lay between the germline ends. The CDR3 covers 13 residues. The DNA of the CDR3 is TGTGCCAGCAGGCCGGACATCTCCTACGAGCAGTACTTC. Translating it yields CASRPDISYEQYF.

CDR3 DNA: TGTGCCAGCAGTTTCTCTGTCGGGGACTCCTACGAGCAGTACTTC. Translating it yields CASSFSVGDSYEQYF. The chain has TRBV28 and TRBJ2-7; a possible D gene is TRBD2 (5 bases). There are 15 residues in the CDR3. Trimming stripped 3 bases from V and 0 bases from J, with 12 bases between. From germline, CDR1 is MDHEN and CDR2 SYDVKM.

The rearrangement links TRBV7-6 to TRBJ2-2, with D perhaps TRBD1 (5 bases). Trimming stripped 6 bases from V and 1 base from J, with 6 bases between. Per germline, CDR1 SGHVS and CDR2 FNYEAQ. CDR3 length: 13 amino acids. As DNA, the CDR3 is TGTGCCAGCAGGGGGCGGAACACCGGGGAGCTGTTTTTT. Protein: CASRGRNTGELFF. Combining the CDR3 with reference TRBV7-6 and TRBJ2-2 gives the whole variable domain GAGVSQSPRYKVTKRGQDVALRCDPISGHVSLYWYRQALGQGPEFLTYFNYEAQQDKSGLPNDRFSAERPEGSISTLTIQRTEQRDSAMYRCASRGRNTGELFFGEGSRLTVL.

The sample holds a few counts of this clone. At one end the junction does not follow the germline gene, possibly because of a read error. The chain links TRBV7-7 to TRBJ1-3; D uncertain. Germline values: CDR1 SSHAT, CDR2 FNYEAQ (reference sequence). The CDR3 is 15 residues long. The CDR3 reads CASSLSAGSGNTIYF. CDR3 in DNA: TGTGCTAGCAGCTTATCAGCAGGCTCTGGAAACACCATATATTTT.

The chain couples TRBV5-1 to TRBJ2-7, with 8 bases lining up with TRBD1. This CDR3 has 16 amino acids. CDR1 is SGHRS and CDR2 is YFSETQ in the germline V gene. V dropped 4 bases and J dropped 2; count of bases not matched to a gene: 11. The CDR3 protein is CASSPWTGSGTYEQYF. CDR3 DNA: TGCGCCAGCAGCCCCTGGACAGGGAGTGGGACCTACGAGCAGTACTTC.

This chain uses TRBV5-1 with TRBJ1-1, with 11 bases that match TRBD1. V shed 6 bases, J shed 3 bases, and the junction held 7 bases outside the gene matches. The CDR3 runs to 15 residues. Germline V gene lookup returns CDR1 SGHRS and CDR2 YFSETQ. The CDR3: CASNPRTGGDTEAFF. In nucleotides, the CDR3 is TGCGCCAGCAACCCCCGGACAGGGGGCGACACTGAAGCTTTCTTT.

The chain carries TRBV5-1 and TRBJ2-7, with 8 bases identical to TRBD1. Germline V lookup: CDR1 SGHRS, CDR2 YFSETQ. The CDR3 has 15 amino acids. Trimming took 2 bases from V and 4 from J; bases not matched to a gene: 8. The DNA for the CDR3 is TGCGCCAGCAGCTTCCTAGGACAGGGCAATTACGAGCAGTACTTC. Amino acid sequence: CASSFLGQGNYEQYF.

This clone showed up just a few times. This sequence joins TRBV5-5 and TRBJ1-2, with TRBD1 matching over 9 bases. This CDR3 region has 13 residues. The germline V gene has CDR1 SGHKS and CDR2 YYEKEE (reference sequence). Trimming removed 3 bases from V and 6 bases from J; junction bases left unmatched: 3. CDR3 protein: CASSWRDRDGYTF. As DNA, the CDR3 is TGTGCCAGCAGCTGGCGGGACAGGGATGGCTACACCTTC.

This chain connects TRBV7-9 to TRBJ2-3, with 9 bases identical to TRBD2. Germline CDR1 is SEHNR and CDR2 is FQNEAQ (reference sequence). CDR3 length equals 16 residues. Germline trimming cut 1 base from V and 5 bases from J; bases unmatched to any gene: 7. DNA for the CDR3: TGTGCCAGCAGCTTAGGGGGGGCTAGCGGGGAAGATACGCAGTATTTT. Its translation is CASSLGGASGEDTQYF.

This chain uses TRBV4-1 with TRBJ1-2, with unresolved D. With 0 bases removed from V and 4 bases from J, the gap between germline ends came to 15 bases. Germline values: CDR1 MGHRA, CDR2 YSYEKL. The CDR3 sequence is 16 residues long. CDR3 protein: CASSQDVGREGYGYTF. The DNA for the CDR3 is TGCGCCAGCAGCCAAGATGTGGGCCGGGAGGGCTATGGCTACACCTTC.

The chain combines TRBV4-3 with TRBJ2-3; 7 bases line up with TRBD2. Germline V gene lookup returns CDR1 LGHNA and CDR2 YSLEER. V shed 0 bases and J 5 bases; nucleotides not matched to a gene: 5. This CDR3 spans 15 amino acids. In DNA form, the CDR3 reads TGCGCCAGCAGCCAAGATAGGGCGGGAGTAGATACGCAGTATTTT. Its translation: CASSQDRAGVDTQYF.

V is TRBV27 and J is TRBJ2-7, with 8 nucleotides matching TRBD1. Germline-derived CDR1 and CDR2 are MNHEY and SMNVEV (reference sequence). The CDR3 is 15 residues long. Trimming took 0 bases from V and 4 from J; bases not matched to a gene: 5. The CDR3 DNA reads TGTGCCAGCAGTTTATCGGGCACAGGGGGATACGAGCAGTACTTC. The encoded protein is CASSLSGTGGYEQYF.